The entry below gives a single T cell receptor (beta chain) sequence along with its context. This clonotype was seen at least ten times. Its antigen has not been determined. Per-nucleotide qualities are absent, and no much larger clonotype sits a single base away. The hyperthyroidism patients were between 18 and 65 years old and newly diagnosed, with a disease duration of less than 2 months. Patients with uncontrolled infections, other autoimmune diseases, pregnancy or lactation were excluded. Diagnoses were established on the basis of clinical symptoms, serum thyroxine and TRAb, thyroid ultrasound, and orbital computed tomography. For progressor patients, blood was drawn at the first diagnosis of hyperthyroidism, before any ophthalmopathy symptoms had appeared. PBMCs were isolated from around 10 ml of fresh peripheral blood by Ficoll-Paque density gradient centrifugation. Progressor patients were first diagnosed with Graves' hyperthyroidism and then developed ophthalmopathy during follow-up. Total RNA was extracted using Trizol reagent, and RNA quality was assessed on an Agilent 2100 Bioanalyzer.

The data stem from a study of T cells in Graves' hyperthyroidism and ophthalmopathy (dated by TCRdb to between 2019 and 2020). For context, the study as a whole: Peripheral blood samples were taken at initial diagnosis, before any treatment was given. To identify TCR V-J signatures that set the groups apart, the researchers used a discovery cohort of 90 to 100 patients, made up of under 45 with Graves' ophthalmopathy and some 56 with stable Graves' hyperthyroidism. An independent validation cohort of fewer than 20 hyperthyroidism patients and over 15 patients who later progressed to ophthalmopathy tested prospective prediction of ophthalmopathy. The 100 or so discovery patients were divided at random into training and test sets in a 7:3 ratio. The study also compared thyroid tissue and blood T-cell repertoires from several Graves' hyperthyroidism patients. After sampling, hyperthyroidism patients received methimazole starting at 30 mg daily, and ophthalmopathy patients received high-dose intravenous methylprednisolone. TCR Vbeta CDR3 sequencing of 130 to 150 peripheral blood samples (roughly 43 ophthalmopathy, 75 or so hyperthyroidism and 17 progressor patients) is reported in the paper.

Amplification of TCR beta CDR3 regions was carried out from RNA transcripts. For the first round of RT-PCR on the TCR CDR3, the HTBI primer set was used together with the Qiagen OneStep RT-PCR kit. Libraries were constructed in a second round of multiplex PCR, after which size selection and purification were performed. Sequencing of the libraries was done on an Illumina HiSeq2000 using paired-end 100 bp reads. As for how the authors treated the data: SOAPnuke was used to process the raw data, with reads discarded if the reads contained adapters or uncalled bases, had a mean Phred below 15, or lacked an exact constant-primer or identifier match. High-quality paired reads were merged using COPE v1.2.5, and each unique nucleotide sequence was defined as a clonotype. MiTCR v1.1 was used to align the clonotypes against IMGT TRBV, TRBD and TRBJ reference segments. Analysis was restricted to V-J combinations with a frequency above 0.0001, which covered roughly 99% of repertoires. A TCS score was defined as the ratio between F50 (clonal expansion) and ExV (chaos), using BLOSUM62-based TCRdist between CDR3 peptides within each V-J. Welch's t-statistics and random forest reduced roughly 540 V-J features to roughly 13, which were used in a naive Bayes classifier (R e1071). Starting from the raw public reads, TCRdb applied fastp trimming at Q25, assembled clones with MiXCR and retained in-frame beta chains. When rows share a CDR3 protein, they turn into one entry using the most common DNA and genes. TCRdb's processing, not the authors' own work, is the source of the V and J calls. The sample table contains fewer than 650,000 distinct CDR3 sequences; only one count was recorded for about 15% of them. Roughly 5.7% of the sample comes from the top ten.

Looking up the germline V gene yields CDR1 MNHNS and CDR2 SASEGT. V and J are truncated by 7 bases and 4 bases respectively, leaving an intervening sequence of 19 bases. The CDR3, cysteine through phenylalanine, is 15 amino acids long. Here the CDR3 DNA is all that survives: 45 bases in frame from base 1. The paper's findings and limits, for the study overall: Sample size was not statistically predetermined, and blinding of investigators to group allocation was not performed. Most expanded thyroid clonotypes (frequency above 0.001) were also detected in blood, suggesting blood repertoires may reflect thyroid immune responses. In validation, the model predicted progression to ophthalmopathy a median of about 6.8 months before onset, with approximately 68% sensitivity and about 75% specificity. In cross-validation, a model built on a 13 V-J signature told ophthalmopathy apart from stable hyperthyroidism with over 85% sensitivity and around 81% specificity, and in testing the same model reached 80%/75%.

Sample: blood. The sequence came from a woman aged 25 to 45 with Graves' hyperthyroidism that later progressed to Graves' ophthalmopathy. The receptor chain draws on TRBV6-1 and TRBJ1-1, with the D gene too uncertain to name. The nucleotide sequence reads as follows: TGTGCCAGCACGGGAAGGCACCACCCAAGCACTGAAGCTTTCTTT. Its amino acids are CASTGRHHPSTEAFF.